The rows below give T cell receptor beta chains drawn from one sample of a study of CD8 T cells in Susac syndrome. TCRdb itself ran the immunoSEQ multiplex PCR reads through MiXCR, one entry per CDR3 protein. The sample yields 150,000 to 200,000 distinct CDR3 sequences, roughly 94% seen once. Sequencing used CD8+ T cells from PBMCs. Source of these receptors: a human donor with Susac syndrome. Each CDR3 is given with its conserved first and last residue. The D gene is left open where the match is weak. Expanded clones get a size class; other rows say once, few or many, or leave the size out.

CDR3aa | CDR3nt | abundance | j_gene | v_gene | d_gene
CAWSFPGGNTEAFF | TGTGCCTGGAGTTTTCCGGGGGGCAACACTGAAGCTTTCTTT | NA | TRBJ1-1 | TRBV30 | NA
CASPTHEQYF | TGTGCCAGCCCCACCCACGAGCAGTACTTC | NA | TRBJ2-7 | TRBV6-4 | NA
CSVPGTGKPEAFF | TGCAGCGTTCCAGGGACAGGGAAACCTGAAGCTTTCTTT | NA | TRBJ1-1 | TRBV29-1 | TRBD1
CATANRSTDTQYF | TGTGCCACCGCCAACAGGAGCACAGATACGCAGTATTTT | once | TRBJ2-3 | TRBV24-1 | NA
CASSRTGTNQPQHF | TGCGCCAGCAGTCGGACAGGGACCAATCAGCCCCAGCATTTT | NA | TRBJ1-5 | TRBV5-1 | TRBD1
CASSSYSGGNPYEQYF | TGTGCCAGCAGCTCCTATAGCGGGGGGAACCCCTACGAGCAGTACTTC | NA | TRBJ2-7 | TRBV5-4 | TRBD2
CASSFGPGDTTGANVLTF | TGTGCCAGCAGTTTCGGGCCGGGAGACACTACCGGGGCCAACGTCCTGACTTTC | once | TRBJ2-6 | TRBV28 | NA
CASSSSISYEQYF | TGTGCCAGCAGCTCCAGTATCTCCTACGAGCAGTACTTC | NA | TRBJ2-7 | TRBV13 | NA
CASSLALAGHLYEQYF | TGTGCCAGCAGCTTAGCACTAGCGGGACACCTCTACGAGCAGTACTTC | NA | TRBJ2-7 | TRBV13 | TRBD2
CSAWTGATNEKLFF | TGCAGTGCTTGGACAGGGGCAACTAATGAAAAACTGTTTTTT | NA | TRBJ1-4 | TRBV20-1 | TRBD1
CASSQTGTENSPLHF | TGTGCCAGCAGCCAGACAGGGACGGAAAATTCACCCCTCCACTTT | NA | TRBJ1-6 | TRBV4-2 | TRBD1
CASSPRTYGYTF | TGTGCCAGCAGCCCAAGGACCTATGGCTACACCTTC | NA | TRBJ1-2 | TRBV7-8 | NA
CASSPEREGLADTQYF | TGTGCCAGCAGCCCCGAGCGGGAGGGTTTAGCAGATACGCAGTATTTT | NA | TRBJ2-3 | TRBV7-2 | TRBD2
CASSLSKQGYEQYF | TGTGCCAGCAGCCTGTCAAAACAGGGCTACGAGCAGTACTTC | NA | TRBJ2-7 | TRBV11-2 | NA
CASSSGGLAFYNEQFF | TGTGCCAGCAGTTCCGGAGGACTAGCGTTCTACAATGAGCAGTTCTTC | NA | TRBJ2-1 | TRBV12-3/TRBV12-4 | TRBD2
CASSQETTSGRAWGETQYF | TGTGCCAGCAGCCAAGAGACGACTAGCGGGAGGGCCTGGGGGGAGACCCAGTACTTC | NA | TRBJ2-5 | TRBV4-2 | TRBD2
CASSSASTGYTDTQYF | TGTGCCAGCAGTTCAGCCTCGACAGGGTACACAGATACGCAGTATTTT | NA | TRBJ2-3 | TRBV6-6 | TRBD1
CASSHGSYEQYF | TGTGCCAGCAGCCACGGGAGCTACGAGCAGTACTTC | NA | TRBJ2-7 | TRBV3-1 | NA
CASSLPGGPYNEQFF | TGTGCCAGCAGCTTACCGGGGGGACCCTACAATGAGCAGTTCTTC | NA | TRBJ2-1 | TRBV13 | TRBD2
CASSQDTVQGVSQPQHF | TGTGCCAGCAGCCAAGACACTGTACAGGGAGTGAGTCAGCCCCAGCATTTT | NA | TRBJ1-5 | TRBV4-2 | NA
CSVDFRESTDTQYF | TGCAGCGTTGATTTCCGGGAAAGCACAGATACGCAGTATTTT | NA | TRBJ2-3 | TRBV29-1 | NA
CSVGDHYGYTF | TGCAGCGTTGGGGATCACTATGGCTACACCTTC | NA | TRBJ1-2 | TRBV29-1 | NA
CASSSSRRGGGNPDEQFF | TGTGCCAGCAGCTCTTCCCGAAGAGGGGGCGGAAATCCGGATGAGCAGTTCTTC | NA | TRBJ2-1 | TRBV9 | TRBD1
CASSLGVQETQYF | TGCGCCAGCAGCCTCGGAGTTCAAGAGACCCAGTACTTC | NA | TRBJ2-5 | TRBV4-1 | NA
CASSLGTGANQPQHF | TGTGCCAGCAGCTTGGGGACAGGAGCAAATCAGCCCCAGCATTTT | NA | TRBJ1-5 | TRBV5-4 | TRBD1
CAWSGGGLFTGYTF | TGTGCCTGGAGTGGAGGGGGCCTATTCACTGGCTACACCTTC | NA | TRBJ1-2 | TRBV30 | TRBD1
CASSLASGGADTQYF | TGTGCCAGCAGCTTGGCCAGCGGGGGGGCAGATACGCAGTATTTT | NA | TRBJ2-3 | TRBV5-6 | TRBD2
CAWYPSGTGHTEAFF | TGTGCCTGGTACCCATCCGGGACAGGGCACACTGAAGCTTTCTTT | NA | TRBJ1-1 | TRBV30 | TRBD1
CASSLVHAGGALHF | TGTGCCAGCAGCTTAGTCCATGCTGGCGGTGCCCTCCACTTT | NA | TRBJ1-6 | TRBV11-2 | NA
CSARVGTVNSPLHF | TGCAGTGCTAGAGTCGGGACAGTCAATTCACCCCTCCACTTT | NA | TRBJ1-6 | TRBV20-1 | TRBD1
CASSQGPTDTQYF | TGTGCCAGCAGCCAGGGCCCCACAGATACGCAGTATTTT | NA | TRBJ2-3 | TRBV3-1 | NA
CASSERAGQDHDYGYTF | TGTGCCAGCAGTGAAAGGGCAGGTCAAGACCACGACTATGGCTACACCTTC | NA | TRBJ1-2 | TRBV2 | NA
CASSLATTSTNEKLFF | TGTGCCAGCAGCTTAGCCACAACGTCAACTAATGAAAAACTGTTTTTT | once | TRBJ1-4 | TRBV7-2 | NA
CASSLPTGYSGYTF | TGCGCCAGCAGCCTACCGACAGGGTATAGTGGCTACACCTTC | NA | TRBJ1-2 | TRBV4-1 | TRBD1
CASSLDFGTYYEQYF | TGCGCCAGCAGCTTAGATTTCGGGACATACTACGAGCAGTACTTC | NA | TRBJ2-7 | TRBV5-1 | NA
CASSLPPNYGYTF | TGTGCCAGCAGCTTGCCCCCTAACTATGGCTACACCTTC | NA | TRBJ1-2 | TRBV5-6 | NA
CASSLGSSGSPSYEQYF | TGTGCCAGCAGTTTAGGTTCTAGCGGGAGTCCCTCCTACGAGCAGTACTTC | NA | TRBJ2-7 | TRBV28 | TRBD2
CASSLEGLAVLSSYEQYF | TGCGCCAGCAGCTTGGAGGGACTAGCGGTACTGAGCTCCTACGAGCAGTACTTC | NA | TRBJ2-7 | TRBV5-1 | TRBD2
CSVTVGNEQYF | TGCAGCGTTACGGTGGGAAACGAGCAGTACTTC | NA | TRBJ2-7 | TRBV29-1 | NA
CASSPRPNQETQYF | TGTGCCAGCAGCCCACGCCCAAACCAAGAGACCCAGTACTTC | NA | TRBJ2-5 | TRBV7-8 | NA
CASSLAGRGSDQETQYF | TGTGCCAGCAGCTTAGCTGGCAGGGGGTCGGACCAAGAGACCCAGTACTTC | NA | TRBJ2-5 | TRBV7-9 | TRBD1
CASTPGQGVPEAFF | TGTGCCAGCACTCCGGGACAGGGAGTGCCTGAAGCTTTCTTT | NA | TRBJ1-1 | TRBV2 | TRBD1
CASSFGTGKNEQFF | TGTGCCAGCAGCTTCGGGACAGGGAAGAATGAGCAGTTCTTC | NA | TRBJ2-1 | TRBV5-6 | TRBD1
CSARDHWVSPLHF | TGCAGTGCTAGAGATCATTGGGTTTCACCCCTCCACTTT | NA | TRBJ1-6 | TRBV20-1 | NA
CASSLAGTGAYEQYF | TGTGCCAGCAGCTTGGCCGGGACAGGGGCTTACGAGCAGTACTTC | NA | TRBJ2-7 | TRBV5-4 | TRBD1
CSARAKATNEKLFF | TGCAGTGCTAGAGCGAAAGCAACTAATGAAAAACTGTTTTTT | NA | TRBJ1-4 | TRBV20-1 | NA
CASSYLGERYEQYF | TGTGCCAGCAGTTACTTGGGCGAGCGCTACGAGCAGTACTTC | NA | TRBJ2-7 | TRBV6-5 | NA
CAWSLAGGNNEQFF | TGTGCCTGGAGTCTCGCGGGGGGCAACAATGAGCAGTTCTTC | NA | TRBJ2-1 | TRBV30 | TRBD2